This T cell receptor (beta chain) was sequenced during a study of T cells in Graves' hyperthyroidism and ophthalmopathy (dated by TCRdb to about 2019). With respect to the entire study: TCR V-J signatures able to tell the groups apart were searched for in a discovery cohort of more than 90 patients, of whom over 40 had Graves' ophthalmopathy and 55 to 60 had stable Graves' hyperthyroidism. Prospective prediction of ophthalmopathy was tested in an independent validation cohort consisting of roughly 20 hyperthyroidism patients and around 16 patients who later progressed to ophthalmopathy. The 100 or so discovery patients were divided at random into training and test sets in a 7:3 ratio. Thyroid tissue and blood T-cell repertoires from six Graves' hyperthyroidism patients were also compared in the study. After sampling, hyperthyroidism patients received methimazole starting at 30 mg daily, and ophthalmopathy patients received high-dose intravenous methylprednisolone. TCR Vbeta CDR3 sequencing of some 140 peripheral blood samples (over 40 ophthalmopathy, 75 or so hyperthyroidism and around 17 progressor patients) is reported in the paper.

A patient counted as having stable Graves' hyperthyroidism if no progression to ophthalmopathy occurred over 18 months of follow-up. Hyperthyroidism patients were aged 18 to 65 years and newly diagnosed, with disease duration of less than 2 months. Any patient with an uncontrolled infection, another autoimmune disease, pregnancy or lactation was excluded. Clinical symptoms, serum thyroxine and TRAb, thyroid ultrasound, and orbital computed tomography formed the basis for the diagnoses. Trizol reagent was used to extract total RNA, and RNA quality was then checked on an Agilent 2100 Bioanalyzer. The table lists this clonotype with many counts. This receptor's antigen is unknown. Per-base qualities were not stored, and no clone one base away is much larger. The TCR beta CDR3 regions were amplified from the RNA transcripts. The first round of RT-PCR for the TCR CDR3 was performed with the HTBI primer set and the Qiagen OneStep RT-PCR kit. Libraries were constructed in a second round of multiplex PCR, after which size selection and purification were carried out. Libraries were sequenced paired-end with 100 bp reads on an Illumina HiSeq2000. In the authors' own workflow: SOAPnuke was used to process the raw data, throwing out any read that contained adapters or uncalled bases, had a mean Phred below 15, or lacked an exact constant-primer or identifier match. COPE v1.2.5 was used to merge high-quality paired reads, and clonotypes were defined as unique nucleotide sequences. MiTCR v1.1 was used to align the clonotypes against IMGT TRBV, TRBD and TRBJ reference segments. Only V-J combinations with frequency above 0.0001, covering about 99% of repertoires, were analysed. A TCS score was defined as the ratio of F50 (clonal expansion) to E x V (chaos), with BLOSUM62-based TCRdist applied between CDR3 peptides within each V-J. Welch's t-statistics and random forest reduced fewer than 600 V-J features to roughly 13, which were used in a naive Bayes classifier (R e1071). The Morisita-Horn index was used to measure how similar the thyroid and blood repertoires were. TCRdb redid the processing of the public reads, applying fastp at Q25 and MiXCR, and retained in-frame beta chains. Each CDR3 protein appears once, grouped with its most common genes and DNA. TCRdb's processing, not the authors' own work, is the source of the V and J calls. Present in this sample are almost 600,000 distinct CDR3 sequences, 40% to 55% of which were seen just once. The ten largest make up approximately 8.4% of the sample.

The study at large found these results: Ophthalmopathy was separated from stable hyperthyroidism by a 13 V-J signature model, with approximately 85% sensitivity and approximately 81% specificity obtained in cross-validation and 80%/75% obtained in testing. During validation, the model predicted progression to ophthalmopathy a median of approximately six months ahead of onset, with more than 60% sensitivity and around 73% specificity. Most expanded thyroid clonotypes (frequency above 0.001) were also detected in blood, a finding suggesting that blood repertoires may reflect thyroid immune responses. Sample size was not statistically predetermined, and investigators were not blinded to group allocation.

Input material: peripheral blood or thyroid tissue (not recorded which). This TCR came from a woman aged 18-30 years with Graves' hyperthyroidism.

The CDR3 in this case is CSARQGGRVEEQYF. Here is the DNA: TGCAGTGCTAGGCAGGGAGGCCGTGTGGAGGAGCAGTACTTC. The receptor chain draws on TRBV20-1 and TRBJ2-7, with TRBD2 perhaps the D gene, on 6 matching bases. The germline V gene encodes CDR1 DFQATT and CDR2 SNEGSKA (reference sequence). There are 14 amino acids in the CDR3, from cysteine to phenylalanine inclusive. Only CDR3 DNA remains: 42 bases, in frame from the first base. The junction carries 19 bases between V and J, which are trimmed by 3 bases and 7 bases respectively.